One sample yielded the 12 T cell receptor beta chains listed below, sequenced in a study of shared clonotypes between healthy human individuals. Profiling relied on immunoSEQ multiplex PCR, and the TCRdb table lists in-frame clones only, not all of them. The table includes roughly 720,000 clones, about 90% detected once. The sequenced material came from memory CD8+ T cells from PBMCs. Noted subset: CD45RO+ cells pooled with CCR7-negative TemRA cells. Every receptor here comes from a man in his late teens or twenties in good health. Some clones in this sample may be carry-over from other donors' samples.

This chain uses TRBV11-2 with TRBJ2-7; 7 bases are shared with TRBD1. The CDR3 sequence is 18 residues long. CDR1 and CDR2 from the germline V gene are SGHAT and FQNNGV. Unmatched junction bases numbered 17, after V lost 4 bases and J lost 2 bases. The CDR3 bases are TGTGCCAGCAGCTCACCCTTTGCCGGGACAGCAGTTACCTACGAGCAGTACTTC. Its protein product is CASSSPFAGTAVTYEQYF.

This clone showed up just once. The V gene is TRBV14, the J gene TRBJ1-2; D gene uncertain. CDR3 size: 12 residues. V was shortened by 2 bases and J by 8 bases, with 9 bases between the two germline ends. The germline CDR1 and CDR2 sequences are SGHDN and FVKESK. CDR3 in amino acids: CASSQTTEGYTF. In DNA form, the CDR3 reads TGTGCCAGCAGCCAAACCACGGAGGGCTACACCTTC.

V gene TRBV10-3 combines with J gene TRBJ2-3; unclear D gene. Trimming stripped 3 bases from V and 4 bases from J, with 17 bases between. Germline CDR1 is ENHRY and CDR2 is SYGVKD. This CDR3 comprises 16 residues. This CDR3 is CAISDPGRDAPDTQYF. CDR3 sequence (DNA): TGTGCCATCAGTGACCCCGGGCGAGATGCTCCAGATACGCAGTATTTT.

The chain combines TRBV28 with TRBJ1-4; maybe TRBD1 (6 bases). Germline V gene data show CDR1 as MDHEN and CDR2 as SYDVKM. The V and J ends lost 6 bases and 8 bases respectively, with 16 bases between them. There are 14 residues in the CDR3. The CDR3 nucleotides are TGTGCCAGCAGGAGGGCGGGGGCGCGGGAAAAACTGTTTTTT. Amino acid sequence: CASRRAGAREKLFF.

The V and J genes are TRBV27 and TRBJ2-5; 7 bases line up with TRBD2. Trimming at V came to 2 bases and at J to 4 bases, leaving 7 bases not matched to a gene. The CDR3 length is 15 residues. The germline V gene has CDR1 MNHEY and CDR2 SMNVEV (reference sequence). CDR3 sequence: CASSLGGGEAETQYF. CDR3 nucleotide sequence: TGTGCCAGCAGTTTAGGGGGGGGAGAAGCAGAGACCCAGTACTTC.

The genes are TRBV23-1 and TRBJ2-7, with D perhaps matching TRBD1 or TRBD2 (6 bases each). TRBV23-1 is known as an ORF, though its function is uncertain. The V end lost 0 bases, the J end lost 3 bases, and 18 bases lay between the germline ends. This CDR3 is built from 17 residues. The CDR3, as DNA: TGCGCCAGCAGTCAATCGTCGGGGGCGCGGTCCGGCTACGAGCAGTACTTC. This codes for CASSQSSGARSGYEQYF.

This clone has a single count. This chain connects TRBV5-8 to TRBJ2-7; no clear D. The CDR3 spans 14 residues. Germline V CDR1 and CDR2: SGHTS, YDEGEE. Between the trimmed V and J ends, which lost 2 bases and 4 bases, there was a span of 13 bases. CDR3 DNA sequence: TGTGCCAGCAGCTTTGCTTCGGGTGGGTACGAGCAGTACTTC. Protein product: CASSFASGGYEQYF.

The genes are TRBV28 and TRBJ2-2; possibly TRBD1 for D (6 bases). CDR3 length: 16 amino acids. Trimming left V 6 bases short and J 6 bases short, with 20 bases between. The V gene's germline CDR1 is MDHEN and CDR2 SYDVKM. This chain's CDR3 is CASRARGQGQAGELFF. The DNA for the CDR3 is TGTGCCAGCAGGGCTAGGGGACAAGGTCAAGCCGGGGAGCTGTTTTTT.

This chain connects TRBV19 to TRBJ2-4; TRBD1 matches 7 bases. Germline assignment: CDR1 LNHDA and CDR2 SQIVND (reference sequence). CDR3 size: 13 residues. Unmatched junction bases numbered 6, after V lost 5 bases and J lost 8 bases. This chain's CDR3 is CASSPDRADIQYF. DNA for the CDR3: TGTGCCAGTAGTCCCGACAGGGCCGACATTCAGTACTTC.

The rearrangement links TRBV14 to TRBJ1-4; D not certain. The CDR3 length is 16 residues. Germline V CDR1 and CDR2: SGHDN, FVKESK. The ends were cut back, 1 base at V and 1 base at J, with 10 bases in the middle. The CDR3 DNA reads as TGTGCCAGCAGCCAAGGGAACAGCCGAACTAATGAAAAACTGTTTTTT. Translation gives CASSQGNSRTNEKLFF.

This clone was detected only a few times. The V gene is TRBV27, the J gene TRBJ1-2, with 7 bases aligning to TRBD1. CDR1 is MNHEY, CDR2 SMNVEV, per germline (reference sequence). After removal of 5 bases from V and 7 bases from J, the junction contained 10 bases not matched to a gene. The CDR3 length is 14 residues. The CDR3 nucleotides read TGTGCCAGCAGTCTGTCCAGGGGGGGCGGTGGCTACACCTTC. This gives the protein CASSLSRGGGGYTF.

A single count supports this clone. The chain has TRBV30 and TRBJ2-1; tentative D call: TRBD1 (5 bases). Trimming took off 1 base at V and 8 bases at J, with 9 bases between the two ends. Germline CDR1 GTSNPN, CDR2 SVGIG (reference sequence). This CDR3 has 12 amino acids. The CDR3 protein is CAWSGTPHEQFF. Here the CDR3 DNA reads TGTGCCTGGAGTGGGACACCCCATGAGCAGTTCTTC.